Listed here are 19 T cell receptor beta chains from one sample, sequenced in a study of cytomegalovirus exposure and HLA in healthy donors. Vbeta (60) and Jbeta (13) primers were used in the PCR. Sequencing used immunoSEQ multiplex PCR; TCRdb keeps in-frame clones, though not all of them. The repertoire has 210,000 or so clones, approximately 80% of them found once; the top ten carry roughly a sixth. Sequencing was carried out using PBMCs. The receptors stem from a man aged 35 to 55 in good health and CMV-seronegative.

This clone showed up just a few times. The chain couples TRBV19 to TRBJ2-5; 11 bases agree with TRBD1. CDR1 is LNHDA and CDR2 is SQIVND in the germline V gene (reference sequence). The CDR3 extends over 15 amino acids. After removal of 4 bases from V and 4 bases from J, the junction contained 5 bases not matched to a gene. CDR3 sequence (DNA): TGTGCCAGTAGTACAGGGACAGGGGGTTTAGAGACCCAGTACTTC. Translated: CASSTGTGGLETQYF.

V usage is TRBV27 and J usage is TRBJ1-2; no firm D call. The CDR3 sequence is 12 residues long. Germline CDR1 is MNHEY and CDR2 is SMNVEV (reference sequence). Trimming took 10 bases from V and 4 from J, leaving 13 bases between them. CDR3 coding DNA: TGTGCCACTTACGAGAGGCCCTATGGCTACACCTTC. It is translated as CATYERPYGYTF.

The V gene is TRBV5-4, the J gene TRBJ2-1, with 8 bases that match TRBD2. The trim removed 4 bases at V and 7 bases at J, leaving 10 bases unmatched. There are 15 residues in the CDR3. The germline V gene has CDR1 SGHNT and CDR2 YYREEE (reference sequence). The CDR3 reads CASSPILADRNEQFF. DNA for the CDR3: TGTGCCAGCAGCCCGATACTAGCGGATAGAAATGAGCAGTTCTTC.

This chain links TRBV25-1 with TRBJ2-5, with a weak D call TRBD1 (6 bases). Germline loops: CDR1 MGHDK, CDR2 SYGVNS. The CDR3 contains 14 residues. V was clipped by 3 bases and J by 5 bases, with 13 bases between them. The CDR3 sequence: CASSDPGELETQYF. The CDR3 DNA reads TGTGCCAGCAGTGATCCAGGGGAGTTGGAGACCCAGTACTTC. The full variable domain, with the rest looked up from reference TRBV25-1 and TRBJ2-5, is EADIYQTPRYLVIGTGKKITLECSQTMGHDKMYWYQQDPGMELHLIHYSYGVNSTEKGDLSSESTVSRIRTEHFPLTLESARPSHTSQYLCASSDPGELETQYFGPGTRLLVL.

The chain recombines TRBV28 with TRBJ2-3, with D tentatively TRBD1 (5 bases). Germline lookup yields CDR1 MDHEN and CDR2 SYDVKM. The CDR3 runs to 14 residues. Trimming removed 3 bases from V and 1 base from J, with 8 bases in between. The CDR3 DNA sequence: TGTGCCAGCAGTTTGACAGCCGGCACAGATACGCAGTATTTT. Its translation is CASSLTAGTDTQYF.

This chain joins TRBV27 and TRBJ1-5; 8 positions match TRBD1. V was clipped by 6 bases and J by 3 bases; unmatched bases: 7. CDR1 and CDR2 from the germline V gene are MNHEY and SMNVEV (reference sequence). The CDR3 totals 15 residues. As DNA, the CDR3 is TGTGCCAGCAGGACCGGGACAGGCGTCAATCAGCCCCAGCATTTT. It encodes CASRTGTGVNQPQHF.

This clone was recorded only once. The chain links TRBV6-1 to TRBJ2-4, with 8 nucleotides matching TRBD1. V shed 7 bases, J shed 2 bases, and the junction held 7 bases outside the gene matches. The germline gives CDR1 MNHNS, CDR2 SASEGT. The CDR3 contains 15 residues. The CDR3 nucleotides read TGTGCCAGCATGGACAGGGCCCTCTCCAAAAACATTCAGTACTTC. Residues: CASMDRALSKNIQYF.

The chain is built from TRBV18 and TRBJ1-1; D not certain. V was pared by 2 bases and J by 3 bases, with 13 bases between. The CDR3 runs to 15 residues. Germline CDR1 and CDR2: KGHSH and LQKENI. The CDR3 protein is CASSPSEFADTEAFF. As DNA, the CDR3 is TGTGCCAGCTCACCATCAGAATTTGCAGACACTGAAGCTTTCTTT. The full variable domain, in which reference TRBV18 and TRBJ1-1 provide the parts outside the CDR3, is NAGVMQNPRHLVRRRGQEARLRCSPMKGHSHVYWYRQLPEEGLKFMVYLQKENIIDESGMPKERFSAEFPKEGPSILRIQQVVRGDSAAYFCASSPSEFADTEAFFGQGTRLTVV.

V gene TRBV6-5 combines with J gene TRBJ2-4; the D is unclear. Germline assignment: CDR1 MNHEY and CDR2 SVGAGI. The CDR3 runs 15 residues. V was pared by 5 bases and J by 0 bases, with 11 bases between. CDR3 sequence (DNA): TGTGCCAGCAGTCGACTTAGACTAGCCAAAAACATTCAGTACTTC. Its protein is CASSRLRLAKNIQYF.

The rearrangement uses TRBV2 and TRBJ2-5, with 7 bases aligning to TRBD2. V trimming: 4 bases; J trimming: 5 bases; junction bases outside the gene matches: 7. This CDR3 region has 14 residues. Germline V gene sequence: CDR1 SNHLY, CDR2 FYNNEI. Here the CDR3 reads CASSALANGETQYF. The CDR3 nucleotides are TGTGCCAGCAGTGCACTAGCGAACGGGGAGACCCAGTACTTC.

V and J are TRBV9 and TRBJ1-4; a possible D gene is TRBD1 (5 bases). The V end was cut by 3 bases, the J end by 3 bases, with 12 bases between. CDR3 length equals 15 residues. Germline values: CDR1 SGDLS, CDR2 YYNGEE. CDR3 DNA: TGTGCCAGCAGCGGGGGCAGGACGCCTAATGAAAAACTGTTTTTT. This codes for CASSGGRTPNEKLFF.

In nucleotides, the CDR3 is TGTGCCAGCAGCCAAGGGGACAGGGTCTACGAGCAGTACTTC. This codes for CASSQGDRVYEQYF. The rearrangement links TRBV7-9 to TRBJ2-7; 9 bases map to TRBD1. V dropped 5 bases and J dropped 3; count of bases not matched to a gene: 5. Germline V gives CDR1 SEHNR, CDR2 FQNEAQ (reference sequence). This CDR3 has 14 amino acids.

This sequence joins TRBV13 and TRBJ2-7, with 9 positions matching TRBD2. The CDR3 has 18 residues. V lost 3 bases to trimming and J lost 5 bases; unmatched junction nucleotides: 17. Germline V gene sequence: CDR1 PRHDT, CDR2 FYEKMQ (reference sequence). The CDR3, as DNA: TGTGCCAGCAGCTTTAGTCCCAATAGCGGGAGCCTAGACGACGAGCAGTACTTC. Translated: CASSFSPNSGSLDDEQYF.

J is TRBJ2-1 and V is TRBV28, with 7 bases aligning to TRBD1. Unmatched junction bases numbered 13, after V lost 9 bases and J lost 5 bases. Germline loops: CDR1 MDHEN, CDR2 SYDVKM. The CDR3 sequence is 15 residues long. The CDR3 protein is CASTVPGQRNNEQFF. CDR3 nucleotides: TGTGCCAGTACCGTTCCGGGACAGAGAAACAATGAGCAGTTCTTC.

This rearrangement joins TRBV27 to TRBJ2-1, with TRBD2 identical over 7 bases. The CDR3 spans 13 residues. Germline V lookup: CDR1 MNHEY, CDR2 SMNVEV (reference sequence). The junction had 2 bases not matched to a gene; V was cut back by 5 bases and J by 4 bases. CDR3 sequence (DNA): TGTGCCAGCAGTACTAGCGTGTACAATGAGCAGTTCTTC. Its translation is CASSTSVYNEQFF.

The V gene is TRBV9, the J gene TRBJ2-7; possibly TRBD2 for D (6 bases). Germline V gene data show CDR1 as SGDLS and CDR2 as YYNGEE. The V end was cut by 0 bases, the J end by 3 bases, with 13 bases between. The CDR3 is 15 residues long. CDR3 sequence (DNA): TGTGCCAGCAGCGTAGGTGGAGGGCCGATCTACGAGCAGTACTTC. Its protein product is CASSVGGGPIYEQYF. The entire variable domain, with the rest obtained from reference TRBV9 and TRBJ2-7, is as follows: DSGVTQTPKHLITATGQRVTLRCSPRSGDLSVYWYQQSLDQGLQFLIQYYNGEERAKGNILERFSAQQFPDLHSELNLSSLELGDSALYFCASSVGGGPIYEQYFGPGTRLTVT.

This clone has a single count. The J gene is TRBJ2-7, the V gene TRBV4-1; D is possibly TRBD1 (5 bases). V lost 3 bases to trimming and J lost 2 bases, with 14 bases between them. Germline V gene lookup returns CDR1 MGHRA and CDR2 YSYEKL. The CDR3 length is 15 residues. The CDR3 DNA is TGCGCCAGCAGCCAGGTTTCGGACACAACCTACGAGCAGTACTTC. Protein: CASSQVSDTTYEQYF.

V gene TRBV23-1 combines with J gene TRBJ2-7, with 10 bases lining up with TRBD1. TRBV23-1 is designated an ORF whose function remains uncertain. The trim removed 0 bases at V and 2 bases at J, leaving 22 bases unmatched. CDR3 size: 22 residues. CDR3 sequence reads: CASSQSWGQGQTGLVSPYEQYF. CDR3 nucleotide sequence: TGCGCCAGCAGTCAATCGTGGGGACAGGGGCAGACCGGACTAGTCTCGCCCTACGAGCAGTACTTC.

With regard to this clone: The junction differs from germline at one of its ends, possibly a read error. The rearrangement joins TRBV7-9 to TRBJ2-7; TRBD2 matches 9 bases. The CDR3 has 16 residues. Germline CDR1 and CDR2: SEHNR and FQNEAQ (reference sequence). CDR3 coding DNA: TGTTCCAGCAGCTCGCGGGAGGGGTTTAGCTCCTACGAGCAGTACTTC. As protein: CSSSSREGFSSYEQYF.